Listed below are T cell receptor beta chains from one sample, sequenced in a study of cytomegalovirus exposure and HLA in healthy donors. The table came from immunoSEQ multiplex PCR; TCRdb's copy has only in-frame clones and leaves some out. The data contain over 150,000 clones, about four fifths of them seen just once; the ten biggest clones take up around 11%. The sequencing input was PBMCs. These receptors all stem from a man aged 50-60 years in good health and CMV-seropositive. CDR3s leave out the opening cysteine and the closing phenylalanine or tryptophan.

j_call: TRBJ1-5
v_call: TRBV6-5
cdr3_aa: ASRDRAGQPQH

j_call: TRBJ1-4
v_call: TRBV5-1
cdr3_aa: ASSHRATNEKLF

j_call: TRBJ2-7
v_call: TRBV28
cdr3_aa: ASSSLNYEQY

j_call: TRBJ2-2
v_call: TRBV5-4
cdr3_aa: ASSPDPGGGTGELF

j_call: TRBJ1-5
v_call: TRBV21-1
cdr3_aa: ASSKDKDRAVQPQH

j_call: TRBJ2-7
v_call: TRBV6-5
cdr3_aa: ASSYSAGLGYEQY

j_call: TRBJ1-3
v_call: TRBV19
cdr3_aa: ASSVTGTEVGNTIY

j_call: TRBJ1-2
v_call: TRBV7-9
cdr3_aa: ASSLREGNYGYT

j_call: TRBJ1-3
v_call: TRBV4-3
cdr3_aa: ASSQADSSGNTIY

j_call: TRBJ1-2
v_call: TRBV7-9
cdr3_aa: ASSLTGYGYT